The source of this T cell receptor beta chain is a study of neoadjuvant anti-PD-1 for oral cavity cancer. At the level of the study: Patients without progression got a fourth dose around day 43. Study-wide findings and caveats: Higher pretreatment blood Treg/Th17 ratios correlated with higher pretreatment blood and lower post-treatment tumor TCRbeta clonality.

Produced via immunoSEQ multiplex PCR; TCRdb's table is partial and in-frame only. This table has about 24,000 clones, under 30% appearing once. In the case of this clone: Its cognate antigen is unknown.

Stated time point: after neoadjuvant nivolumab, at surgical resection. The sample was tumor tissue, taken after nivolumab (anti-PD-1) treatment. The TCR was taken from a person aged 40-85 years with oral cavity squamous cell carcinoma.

The CDR3 sequence: CASSVEGGGGHEQYF. As DNA, the CDR3 is TGTGCCAGCAGCGTAGAGGGAGGCGGGGGGCACGAGCAGTACTTC. V usage is TRBV9 and J usage is TRBJ2-7, with 8 positions matching TRBD2. The CDR3 spans 15 residues. In germline, CDR1 is SGDLS, CDR2 YYNGEE. Unmatched junction bases numbered 7, after V lost 0 bases and J lost 5 bases.